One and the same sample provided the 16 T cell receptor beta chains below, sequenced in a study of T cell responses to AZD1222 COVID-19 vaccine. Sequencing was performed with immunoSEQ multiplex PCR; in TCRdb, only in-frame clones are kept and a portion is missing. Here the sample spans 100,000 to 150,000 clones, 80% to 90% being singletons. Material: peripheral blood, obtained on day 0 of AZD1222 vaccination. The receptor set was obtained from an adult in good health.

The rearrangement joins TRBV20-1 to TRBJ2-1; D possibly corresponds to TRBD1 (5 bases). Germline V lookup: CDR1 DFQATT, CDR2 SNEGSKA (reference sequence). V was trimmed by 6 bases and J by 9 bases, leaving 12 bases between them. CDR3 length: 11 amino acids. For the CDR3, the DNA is TGCAGTGCAAGACCAGGGATTGAGCAGTTCTTC. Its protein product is CSARPGIEQFF.

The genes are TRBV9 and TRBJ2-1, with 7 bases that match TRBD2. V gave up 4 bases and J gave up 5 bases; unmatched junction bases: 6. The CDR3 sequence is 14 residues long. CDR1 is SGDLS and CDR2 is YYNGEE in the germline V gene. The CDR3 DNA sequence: TGTGCCAGCAGCCCCACTAGCGCAAACAATGAGCAGTTCTTC. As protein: CASSPTSANNEQFF.

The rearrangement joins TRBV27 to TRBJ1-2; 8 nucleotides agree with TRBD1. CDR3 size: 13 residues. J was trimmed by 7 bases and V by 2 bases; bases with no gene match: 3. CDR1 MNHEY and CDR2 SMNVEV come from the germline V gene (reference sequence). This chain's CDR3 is CASSLNGQGGYTF. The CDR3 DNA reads TGTGCCAGCAGTTTAAACGGACAGGGTGGCTACACCTTC.

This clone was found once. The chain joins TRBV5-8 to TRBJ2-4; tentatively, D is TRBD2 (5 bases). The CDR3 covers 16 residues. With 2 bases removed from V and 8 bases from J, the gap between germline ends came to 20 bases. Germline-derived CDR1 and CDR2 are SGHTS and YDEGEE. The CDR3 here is CASSLGLDPTGDIQYF. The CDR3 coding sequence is TGTGCCAGCAGCTTAGGCCTTGATCCCACCGGGGACATTCAGTACTTC. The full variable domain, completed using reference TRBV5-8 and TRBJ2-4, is EAGVTQSPTHLIKTRGQQATLRCSPISGHTSVYWYQQALGLGLQFLLWYDEGEERNRGNFPPRFSGRQFPNYSSELNVNALELEDSALYLCASSLGLDPTGDIQYFGAGTRLSVL.

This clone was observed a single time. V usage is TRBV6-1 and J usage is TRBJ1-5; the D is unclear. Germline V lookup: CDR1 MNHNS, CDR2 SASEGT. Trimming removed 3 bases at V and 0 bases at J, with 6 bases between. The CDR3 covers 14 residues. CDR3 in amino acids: CASSDTVSNQPQHF. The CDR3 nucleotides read TGTGCCAGCAGTGACACGGTTAGCAATCAGCCCCAGCATTTT.

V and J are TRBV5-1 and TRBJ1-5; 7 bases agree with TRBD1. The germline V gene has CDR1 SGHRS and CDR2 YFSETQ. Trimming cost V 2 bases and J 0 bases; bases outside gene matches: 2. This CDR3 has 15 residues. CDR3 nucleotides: TGCGCCAGCAGCTTACAGGGGAATAGCAATCAGCCCCAGCATTTT. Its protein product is CASSLQGNSNQPQHF.

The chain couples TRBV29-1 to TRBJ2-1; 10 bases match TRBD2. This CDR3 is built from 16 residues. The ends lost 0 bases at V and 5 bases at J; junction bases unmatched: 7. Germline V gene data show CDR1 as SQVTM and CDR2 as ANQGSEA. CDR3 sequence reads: CSVEELAGPRNNEQFF. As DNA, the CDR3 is TGCAGCGTTGAAGAACTAGCGGGGCCGAGGAACAATGAGCAGTTCTTC.

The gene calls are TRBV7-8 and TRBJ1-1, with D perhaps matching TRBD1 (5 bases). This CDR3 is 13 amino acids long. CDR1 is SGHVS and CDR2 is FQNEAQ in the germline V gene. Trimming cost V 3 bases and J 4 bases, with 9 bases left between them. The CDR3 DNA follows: TGTGCCAGCAGCTTCGGGGGGATCACTGAAGCTTTCTTT. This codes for CASSFGGITEAFF.

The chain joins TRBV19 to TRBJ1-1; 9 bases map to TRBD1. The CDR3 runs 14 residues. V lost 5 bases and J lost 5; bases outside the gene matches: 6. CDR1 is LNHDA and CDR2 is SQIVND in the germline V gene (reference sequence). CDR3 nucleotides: TGTGCCAGTAGTGAACAACAGGGGGCGACTGAAGCTTTCTTT. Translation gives CASSEQQGATEAFF.

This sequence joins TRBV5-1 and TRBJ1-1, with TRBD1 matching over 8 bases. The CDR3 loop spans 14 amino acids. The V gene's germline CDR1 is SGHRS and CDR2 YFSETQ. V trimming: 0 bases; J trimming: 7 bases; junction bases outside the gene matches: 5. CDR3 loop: CASSLGTGSGEAFF. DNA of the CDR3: TGCGCCAGCAGCTTGGGGACAGGGTCGGGTGAAGCTTTCTTT.

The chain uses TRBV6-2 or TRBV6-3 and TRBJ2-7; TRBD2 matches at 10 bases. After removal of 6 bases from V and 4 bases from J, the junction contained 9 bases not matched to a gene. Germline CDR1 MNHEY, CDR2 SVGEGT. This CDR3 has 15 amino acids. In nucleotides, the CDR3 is TGTGCCAGCAGCTCCCTAGCGGGAGCGGGATACGAGCAGTACTTC. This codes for CASSSLAGAGYEQYF.

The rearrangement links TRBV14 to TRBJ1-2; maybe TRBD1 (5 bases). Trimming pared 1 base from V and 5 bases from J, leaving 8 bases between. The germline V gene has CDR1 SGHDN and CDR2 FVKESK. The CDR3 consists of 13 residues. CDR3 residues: CASSQGRGYGYTF. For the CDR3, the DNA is TGTGCCAGCAGCCAAGGGCGGGGGTATGGCTACACCTTC.

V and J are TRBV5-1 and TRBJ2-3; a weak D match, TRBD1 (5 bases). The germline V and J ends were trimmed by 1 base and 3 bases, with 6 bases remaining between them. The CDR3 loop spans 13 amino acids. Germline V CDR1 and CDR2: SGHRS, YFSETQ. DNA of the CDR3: TGCGCCAGCAGCTTGACAGGTACAGATACGCAGTATTTT. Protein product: CASSLTGTDTQYF.

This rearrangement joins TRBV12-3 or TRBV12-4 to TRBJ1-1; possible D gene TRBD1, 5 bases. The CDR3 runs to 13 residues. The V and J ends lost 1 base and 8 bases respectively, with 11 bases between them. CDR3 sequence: CASSLVRQGEAFF. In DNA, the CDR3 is TGTGCCAGCAGTTTAGTGCGGCAGGGAGAAGCTTTCTTT.

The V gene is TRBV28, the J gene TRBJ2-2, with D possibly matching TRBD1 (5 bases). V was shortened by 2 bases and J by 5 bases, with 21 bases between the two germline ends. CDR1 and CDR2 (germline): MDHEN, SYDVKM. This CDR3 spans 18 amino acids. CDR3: CASSLHIIGLGATGELFF. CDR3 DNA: TGTGCCAGCAGTTTACACATTATAGGTTTAGGGGCGACCGGGGAGCTGTTTTTT.

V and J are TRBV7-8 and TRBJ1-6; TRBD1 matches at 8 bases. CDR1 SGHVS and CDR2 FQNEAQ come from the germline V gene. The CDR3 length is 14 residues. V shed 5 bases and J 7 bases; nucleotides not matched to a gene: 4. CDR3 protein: CASSPQGANSPLHF. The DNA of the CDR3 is TGTGCCAGCAGCCCCCAGGGGGCAAATTCACCCCTCCACTTT.